This T cell receptor beta chain comes out of a study of blood T cell repertoires in COVID-19. Study-wide context: Samples came from the United States, Italy and Spain, spanning acute and convalescent COVID-19. Sample material is recorded as cDNA or gDNA derived from T cells, B-cell-depleted T cells, or PBMCs.

In the authors' methods: Using reference gene primer amplification, nucleated cell counts were estimated. Some clones are missing from TCRdb's copy, which holds only in-frame ones; the method was immunoSEQ multiplex PCR. V and J calls plus clone size are reproduced from that table; the DNA served to infer D and trimming. The sample carries over 130,000 clones, 85% to 90% recorded once. The germline V and J ends were trimmed by 4 bases and 0 bases, with 12 bases remaining between them. The germline CDR1 and CDR2 sequences are WSHSY and SAAADI. CDR3 size: 15 residues. The chain couples TRBV10-2 to TRBJ1-1; no clear D gene. The sample comprised peripheral blood. This sequence originates from an elderly woman with acute or convalescent COVID-19. CDR3 region: CASSGWPHMNTEAFF. CDR3 in DNA: TGCGCCAGCAGTGGCTGGCCACACATGAACACTGAAGCTTTCTTT.